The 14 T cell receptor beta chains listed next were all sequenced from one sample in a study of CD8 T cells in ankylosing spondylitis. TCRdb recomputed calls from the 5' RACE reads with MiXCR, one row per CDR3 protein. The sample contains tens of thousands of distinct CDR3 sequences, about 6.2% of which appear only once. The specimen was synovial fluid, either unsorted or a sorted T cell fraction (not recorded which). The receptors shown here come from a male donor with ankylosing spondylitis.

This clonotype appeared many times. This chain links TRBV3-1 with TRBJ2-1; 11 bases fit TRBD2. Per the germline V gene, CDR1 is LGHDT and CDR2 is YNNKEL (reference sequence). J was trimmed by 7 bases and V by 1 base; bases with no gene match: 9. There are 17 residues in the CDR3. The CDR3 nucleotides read TGTGCCAGCAGCCAAGGTCTAGCGGGAGGATTGAGTAATGAGCAGTTCTTC. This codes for CASSQGLAGGLSNEQFF.

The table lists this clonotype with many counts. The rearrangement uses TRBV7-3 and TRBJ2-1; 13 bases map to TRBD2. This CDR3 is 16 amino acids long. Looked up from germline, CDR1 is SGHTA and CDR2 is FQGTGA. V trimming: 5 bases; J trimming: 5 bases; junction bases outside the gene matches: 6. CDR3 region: CASSISLAGGNNEQFF. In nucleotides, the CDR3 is TGTGCCAGCAGCATATCACTAGCGGGAGGGAACAATGAGCAGTTCTTC.

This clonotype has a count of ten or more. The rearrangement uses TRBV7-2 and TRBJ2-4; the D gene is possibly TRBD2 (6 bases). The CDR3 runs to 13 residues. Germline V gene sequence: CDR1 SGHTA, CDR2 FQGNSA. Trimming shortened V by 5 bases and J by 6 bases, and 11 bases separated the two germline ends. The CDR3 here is CASSAIGGNIQYF. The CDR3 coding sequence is TGTGCCAGCAGCGCAATCGGGGGAAACATTCAGTACTTC.

The CDR3 loop is CASSPQGTSNSPLHF. The CDR3 DNA reads as TGTGCCAGCTCACCACAGGGGACCAGTAATTCACCCCTCCACTTT. This sequence joins TRBV18 and TRBJ1-6; D is possibly TRBD1 (5 bases). Between the trimmed V and J ends, which lost 1 base and 6 bases, there was a span of 10 bases. The germline CDR1 and CDR2 sequences are KGHSH and LQKENI. CDR3 length equals 15 residues.

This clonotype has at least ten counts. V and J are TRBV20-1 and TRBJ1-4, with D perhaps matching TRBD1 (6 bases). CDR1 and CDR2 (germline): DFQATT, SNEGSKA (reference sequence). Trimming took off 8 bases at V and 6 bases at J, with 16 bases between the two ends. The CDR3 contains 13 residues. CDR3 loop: CSTARTVDEKLFF. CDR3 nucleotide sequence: TGCAGTACCGCCCGGACAGTTGATGAAAAACTGTTTTTT.

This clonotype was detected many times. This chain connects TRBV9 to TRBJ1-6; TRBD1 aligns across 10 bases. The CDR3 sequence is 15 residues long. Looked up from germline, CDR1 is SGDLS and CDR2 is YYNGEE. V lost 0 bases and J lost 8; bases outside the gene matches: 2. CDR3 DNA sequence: TGTGCCAGCAGCGTAGGGGACAGGGGTTATTCACCCCTCCACTTT. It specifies CASSVGDRGYSPLHF.

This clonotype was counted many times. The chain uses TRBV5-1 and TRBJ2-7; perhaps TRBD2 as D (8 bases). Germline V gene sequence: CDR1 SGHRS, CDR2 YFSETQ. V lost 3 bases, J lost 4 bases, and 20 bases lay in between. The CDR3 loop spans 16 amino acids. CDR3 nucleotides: TGCGCCAGCAGCTATGGTAGCGGGACAGACTTATACGAGCAGTACTTC. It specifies CASSYGSGTDLYEQYF.

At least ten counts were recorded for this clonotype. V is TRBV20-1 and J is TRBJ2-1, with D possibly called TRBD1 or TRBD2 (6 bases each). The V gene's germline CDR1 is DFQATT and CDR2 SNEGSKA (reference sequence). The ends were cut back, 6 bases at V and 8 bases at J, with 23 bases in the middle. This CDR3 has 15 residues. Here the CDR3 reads CSASSPGAEGDEQFF. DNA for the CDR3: TGCAGTGCCAGTAGCCCAGGTGCGGAGGGGGATGAGCAGTTCTTC.

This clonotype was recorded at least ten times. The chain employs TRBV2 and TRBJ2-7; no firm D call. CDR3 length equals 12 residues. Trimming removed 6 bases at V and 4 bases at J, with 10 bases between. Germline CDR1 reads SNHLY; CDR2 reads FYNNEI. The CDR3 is CASRALLYEQYF. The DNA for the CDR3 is TGTGCCAGCAGGGCCCTCCTATACGAGCAGTACTTC.

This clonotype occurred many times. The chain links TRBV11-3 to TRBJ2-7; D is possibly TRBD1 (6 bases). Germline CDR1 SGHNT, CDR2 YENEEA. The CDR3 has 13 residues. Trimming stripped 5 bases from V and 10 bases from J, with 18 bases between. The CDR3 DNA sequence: TGTGCCAGCAGCACAAACCAGGGGACGAGCCAGTACTTC. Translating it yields CASSTNQGTSQYF.

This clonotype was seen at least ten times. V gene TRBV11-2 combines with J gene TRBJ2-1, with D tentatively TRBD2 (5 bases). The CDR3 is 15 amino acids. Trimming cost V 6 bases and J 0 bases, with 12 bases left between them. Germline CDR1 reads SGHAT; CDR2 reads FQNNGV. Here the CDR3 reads CASSPRSGSYNEQFF. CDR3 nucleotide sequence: TGTGCCAGCAGTCCCCGCAGCGGCTCCTACAATGAGCAGTTCTTC. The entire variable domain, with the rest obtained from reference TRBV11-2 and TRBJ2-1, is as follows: EAGVAQSPRYKIIEKRQSVAFWCNPISGHATLYWYQQILGQGPKLLIQFQNNGVVDDSQLPKDRFSAERLKGVDSTLKIQPAKLEDSAVYLCASSPRSGSYNEQFFGPGTRLTVL.

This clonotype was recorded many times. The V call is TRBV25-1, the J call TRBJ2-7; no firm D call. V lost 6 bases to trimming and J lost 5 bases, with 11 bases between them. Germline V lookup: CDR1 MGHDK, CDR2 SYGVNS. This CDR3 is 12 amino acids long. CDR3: CASSQTRNEQYF. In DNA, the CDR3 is TGTGCCAGCAGCCAGACACGTAACGAGCAGTACTTC.

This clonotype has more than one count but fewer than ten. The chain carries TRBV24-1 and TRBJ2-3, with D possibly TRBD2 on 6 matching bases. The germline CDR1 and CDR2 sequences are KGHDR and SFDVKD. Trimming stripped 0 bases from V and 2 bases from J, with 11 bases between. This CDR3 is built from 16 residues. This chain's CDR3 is CATSDLTSGHTDTQYF. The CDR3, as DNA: TGTGCCACCAGTGATTTGACCAGCGGGCACACAGATACGCAGTATTTT.

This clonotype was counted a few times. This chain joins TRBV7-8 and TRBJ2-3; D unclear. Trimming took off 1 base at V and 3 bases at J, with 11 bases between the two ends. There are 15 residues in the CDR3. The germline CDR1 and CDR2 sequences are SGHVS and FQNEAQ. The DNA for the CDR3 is TGTGCCAGCAGCTTAGGCGTAGTTGCGACAGATACGCAGTATTTT. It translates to CASSLGVVATDTQYF.